What follows is one T cell receptor (beta chain) and its context. This clone's antigen is unknown. It has no much larger one-base neighbor in the sample; base qualities were not kept. The immunoSEQ Assay, a bias-controlled multiplex PCR, was used to amplify TCRbeta CDR3 regions from genomic DNA. The published analysis was carried out like this. The number of nucleated cells in each sample was estimated from the amplification of reference gene primers within the assay. Sequence reads were collapsed and filtered to measure the absolute abundance of every unique TCRbeta CDR3 rearrangement. For each sample, productive Simpson clonality was calculated by taking the square root of Simpson's diversity index across productive rearrangements. The table comes from immuneACCESS by way of TCRdb, which keeps in-frame sequences with V and J called. Part of the clones is missing from these tables; in studies checked, under half for an unresolved V gene and the rest for unknown reasons. The V and J calls and clone size were taken over from that table, and D and trimming were inferred from the DNA. The sample table holds roughly 250,000 clones, of which around 87% were seen once. The top ten clonotypes cover over 6% of the sample.

This specimen belongs to a study of blood T cell repertoires in COVID-19 (dated by TCRdb to 2018 to 2021). With respect to the entire study: Samples covering the acute and convalescent phases of COVID-19 were provided by collaborators in the United States, Italy and Spain. The sample metadata nearly always contained a de-identified subject ID, COVID-19 status, age in years and sex. The repertoires were made available in a free public database intended to serve as a resource for research on the immune response to SARS-CoV-2. Samples came from the ongoing ImmuneRACE study (first 160 participants) plus 1,254 subjects from 6 global collaborators. The prospective study material was composed of cDNA or gDNA derived from T cells, B-cell-depleted T cells, or PBMCs. The dataset comprised deeply sampled blood TCRbeta repertoires from subjects exposed to, actively infected with, or recovered from COVID-19. Where available, HLA class I and class II types were taken from metadata supplied by the sample provider and were not determined by assay-based typing. Study-wide findings and limitations: Clinical and demographic metadata were provided uncurated, with the amount varying by source and participant.

Participants in the prospective study were enrolled through a virtual design, were aged about 18 to 100 years, and lived in roughly 26 United States geographic areas. In the prospective study, participants were assigned to cohorts based on the clinical history participants reported in a screening survey and a study questionnaire. In the prospective study, mobile phlebotomists collected whole blood, serum and a nasopharyngeal or oropharyngeal swab from each participant. Over a roughly 2-month period, participants in the prospective study had the option of providing additional blood draws and questionnaires. Prospective study blood samples were shipped either frozen or at room temperature before DNA extraction. The CDR3 runs 16 residues from the cysteine to the phenylalanine. The CDR3 DNA has 48 bases and is translated from base 1. Deletion took 1 base off V and 6 bases off J, with a span of 16 bases between the germline ends. CDR1 and CDR2 are read off the germline V gene (reference sequence) as LNHNV and YYDKDF.

The sequenced sample consisted of PBMCs or T cells enriched from blood (not recorded which). This clonotype was sampled from a woman in her 30s with acute COVID-19. This chain is built from TRBV15 and TRBJ1-5; confidence is insufficient to name the D gene. The CDR3 amino acid sequence is: CATSRGPGVGGQPQHF. The nucleotide sequence is given as TGTGCCACCAGCAGAGGACCCGGGGTAGGCGGTCAGCCCCAGCATTTT.